This T cell receptor (beta chain) was recovered during a study of blood T cell repertoires in COVID-19. About the study: The samples span acute and convalescent COVID-19 from the United States, Italy and Spain. Sample material is recorded as cDNA or gDNA derived from T cells, B-cell-depleted T cells, or PBMCs.

Original processing methods: Cell counts per sample came from amplifying reference gene primers. Libraries were prepared by immunoSEQ multiplex PCR; TCRdb keeps only in-frame clonotypes and omits some of them. That table supplies the V and J calls and clone size; D and trimming were determined from the DNA. Seen here are more than 200,000 clones, around 85% observed once, and the top ten hold 2% to 2.5%. Germline V gene data show CDR1 as GTSNPN and CDR2 as SVGIG (reference sequence). V was pared by 8 bases and J by 5 bases, with 11 bases between. This CDR3 comprises 11 residues. Source material: peripheral blood. V usage is TRBV30 and J usage is TRBJ2-3; D is unclear. This receptor was obtained from a woman in her forties or fifties with acute or convalescent COVID-19. CDR3 sequence: CARQTGDTQYF. The DNA of the CDR3 is TGTGCCCGCCAAACTGGAGATACGCAGTATTTT.